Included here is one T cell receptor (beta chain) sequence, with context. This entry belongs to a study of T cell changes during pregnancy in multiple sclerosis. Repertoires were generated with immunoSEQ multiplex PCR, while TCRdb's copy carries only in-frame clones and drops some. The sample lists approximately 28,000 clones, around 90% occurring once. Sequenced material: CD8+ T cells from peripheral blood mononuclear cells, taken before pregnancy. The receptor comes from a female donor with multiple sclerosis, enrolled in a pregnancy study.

The CDR3 DNA reads as TGTGCCAGCAGCTTTACAGCAGACTATGGCTACACCTTC. Its translation is CASSFTADYGYTF. The chain joins TRBV7-9 to TRBJ1-2; D is ambiguous. Trimming pared 3 bases from V and 3 bases from J, leaving 8 bases between. The CDR3 consists of 13 residues. Germline lookup yields CDR1 SEHNR and CDR2 FQNEAQ (reference sequence).